These 9 T cell receptor beta chains were sequenced from one sample in a study of blood T cell repertoires in COVID-19 (dated by TCRdb to the early 2020s). Library preparation employed the immunoSEQ multiplex PCR assay. This is the immuneACCESS table as TCRdb keeps it, with only in-frame sequences that have V and J called. A part of the clones is gone; compared with another copy, unresolved V genes explain less than half, and the rest is unexplained. The sample has some 69,000 clones on record, roughly nine tenths of them singletons. Over 1% of the sample goes to the ten largest clones. The specimen sequenced was peripheral blood. The receptor source for this set is a man in his sixties with acute or convalescent COVID-19.

This chain uses TRBV27 with TRBJ2-7, with a tentative D call TRBD2 (6 bases). V lost 5 bases, J lost 2 bases, and 10 bases lay in between. CDR1 is MNHEY and CDR2 is SMNVEV in the germline V gene (reference sequence). CDR3 length: 13 residues. CDR3 coding DNA: TGTGCCAGCAGTCCGCGGAGGGCCTACGAGCAGTACTTC. Amino acid sequence: CASSPRRAYEQYF.

V gene TRBV27 combines with J gene TRBJ1-5; D is unclear. Germline CDR1 is MNHEY and CDR2 is SMNVEV (reference sequence). The length of the CDR3 is 14 residues. Trimming cost V 6 bases and J 4 bases, with 13 bases left between them. CDR3 amino acids: CASRTLDSNQPQHF. Written as DNA, the CDR3 is TGTGCCAGCAGAACTTTGGACTCAAATCAGCCCCAGCATTTT.

In DNA, the CDR3 is TGTGCCAGCAGCCCTCTTGCGGGGTCGGCGAACTACAATGAGCAGTTCTTC. It yields the protein CASSPLAGSANYNEQFF. This chain joins TRBV14 and TRBJ2-1, with a tentative D call TRBD2 (6 bases). The CDR3 is 17 residues long. The germline CDR1 and CDR2 sequences are SGHDN and FVKESK. V lost 4 bases and J 3 bases, leaving 19 bases between the germline ends.

The chain employs TRBV5-6 and TRBJ2-5; weak D call: TRBD1 (5 bases). Per the germline V gene, CDR1 is SGHDT and CDR2 is YYEEEE. V dropped 2 bases and J dropped 5 bases, with 10 bases sitting between them. The CDR3 has 13 amino acids. The CDR3, as DNA: TGTGCCAGCAGCTTAGTGACAGAGGAGACCCAGTACTTC. It translates to CASSLVTEETQYF.

This sequence joins TRBV15 and TRBJ1-4, with 8 positions matching TRBD1. Germline CDR1 is LNHNV and CDR2 is YYDKDF (reference sequence). The CDR3 covers 12 residues. With 8 bases clipped from V and 7 bases from J, the junction kept 3 bases outside the gene matches. The DNA of the CDR3 is TGTGCCACCTCAGGGGGCGGTGAAAAACTGTTTTTT. It is translated as CATSGGGEKLFF.

V usage is TRBV3-1 (or the pseudogene TRBV3-2) and J usage is TRBJ1-1, with 8 bases lining up with TRBD1. CDR3 length: 13 amino acids. The germline V gene has CDR1 LGHDT and CDR2 YNNKEL (reference sequence). Trimming at V came to 3 bases and at J to 10 bases, leaving 7 bases not matched to a gene. The CDR3 DNA follows: TGTGCCAGCAGCCAGGGACAGGCGCGGGTAGCTTTCTTT. This sequence encodes CASSQGQARVAFF.

The V gene is TRBV21-1, the J gene TRBJ2-2; the DNA was not used to check the table's D call, TRBD1. TRBV21-1 counts as a pseudogene. This CDR3 is built from 15 residues. The CDR3 region has the DNA TGTGCCAGCAGCAGTTTACAGTCAAACACCGGGGAGCTGTTTTTT. As protein: CASSSLQSNTGELFF.

J is TRBJ1-3 and V is TRBV7-9; D is unresolved. The germline gives CDR1 SEHNR, CDR2 FQNEAQ (reference sequence). The CDR3 is 13 amino acids. V lost 3 bases and J 3 bases, leaving 6 bases between the germline ends. Here the CDR3 reads CASSFQDGNTIYF. CDR3 DNA: TGTGCCAGCAGCTTCCAGGATGGAAACACCATATATTTT.

The J gene is TRBJ1-1, the V gene TRBV1; the table names TRBD1, a call not compared with the DNA. TRBV1 corresponds to a pseudogene. This CDR3 region has 15 residues. The CDR3, as DNA: TGCACCAGCAGAACACAGACAGGCCTGAACACTGAAGCTTTCTTT. This encodes CTSRTQTGLNTEAFF.